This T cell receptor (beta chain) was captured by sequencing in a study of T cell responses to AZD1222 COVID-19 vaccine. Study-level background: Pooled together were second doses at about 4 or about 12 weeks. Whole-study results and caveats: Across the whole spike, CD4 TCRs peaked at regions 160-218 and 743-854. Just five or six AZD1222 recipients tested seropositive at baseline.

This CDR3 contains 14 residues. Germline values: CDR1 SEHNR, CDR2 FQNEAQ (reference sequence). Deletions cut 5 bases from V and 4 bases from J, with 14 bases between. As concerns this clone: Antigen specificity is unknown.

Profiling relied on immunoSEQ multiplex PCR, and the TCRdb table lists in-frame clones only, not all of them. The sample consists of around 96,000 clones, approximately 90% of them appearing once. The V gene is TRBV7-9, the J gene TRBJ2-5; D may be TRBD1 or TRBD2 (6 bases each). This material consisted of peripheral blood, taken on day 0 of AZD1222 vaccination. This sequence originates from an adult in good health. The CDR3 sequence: CASSQRGAGETQYF. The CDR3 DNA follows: TGTGCCAGCAGCCAAAGGGGGGCAGGAGAGACCCAGTACTTC.